The 16 T cell receptor beta chains below come from one sample, sequenced in a study of blood T cell repertoires in COVID-19. Data came from immunoSEQ multiplex PCR; TCRdb stores just in-frame clones and leaves some out. The sample has about 170,000 clones; just under 85% are singletons. The source material was peripheral blood. The receptors stem from a woman of 80 years or more with acute or convalescent COVID-19.

This clone came up a few times. The chain employs TRBV7-9 and TRBJ2-3; D possibly corresponds to TRBD2 (5 bases). V gave up 5 bases and J gave up 2 bases, with 11 bases separating them. The CDR3 totals 14 residues. CDR1 is SEHNR, CDR2 FQNEAQ, per germline (reference sequence). The CDR3 DNA sequence: TGTGCCAGCAGCCCCTGGACTGACACAGATACGCAGTATTTT. This sequence encodes CASSPWTDTDTQYF.

This clone occurred once. The chain combines TRBV4-1 with TRBJ2-3; 8 bases match TRBD2. Germline trimming cut 4 bases from V and 2 bases from J; bases unmatched to any gene: 8. Germline-derived CDR1 and CDR2 are MGHRA and YSYEKL. This CDR3 comprises 16 residues. CDR3 protein: CASSRLLAGITDTQYF. Written as DNA, the CDR3 is TGCGCCAGCAGCCGGCTTTTAGCGGGAATCACAGATACGCAGTATTTT.

This clone was found once. This chain uses TRBV5-6 with TRBJ2-5; 12 nucleotides agree with TRBD2. V was clipped by 0 bases and J by 5 bases; unmatched bases: 5. The CDR3 is made up of 16 amino acids. Looked up from germline, CDR1 is SGHDT and CDR2 is YYEEEE. Here the CDR3 reads CASSLGGLAGQETQYF. CDR3 bases: TGTGCCAGCAGCTTGGGGGGACTAGCGGGTCAGGAGACCCAGTACTTC. Full variable domain (missing parts from reference TRBV5-6 and TRBJ2-5): DAGVTQSPTHLIKTRGQQVTLRCSPKSGHDTVSWYQQALGQGPQFIFQYYEEEERQRGNFPDRFSGHQFPNYSSELNVNALLLGDSALYLCASSLGGLAGQETQYFGPGTRLLVL.

The gene calls are TRBV10-3 and TRBJ2-3; 9 positions match TRBD2. The CDR3 covers 16 residues. CDR1 and CDR2 from the germline V gene are ENHRY and SYGVKD. Trimming removed 1 base from V and 9 bases from J; junction bases left unmatched: 11. The CDR3 coding sequence is TGTGCCATCAGTGAGTTGGCGGGAGGGCCAATGCGGACGCAGTATTTT. Protein: CAISELAGGPMRTQYF.

J is TRBJ1-1 and V is TRBV11-2, with 7 bases identical to TRBD1. From germline, CDR1 is SGHAT and CDR2 FQNNGV. With 5 bases clipped from V and 10 bases from J, the junction kept 13 bases outside the gene matches. CDR3 length: 14 amino acids. CDR3 sequence reads: CASSEYSDRRVAFF. CDR3 nucleotide sequence: TGTGCCAGCAGCGAATACTCGGACAGGAGAGTAGCTTTCTTT.

The V gene is TRBV6-5, the J gene TRBJ1-1, with a possible D match to TRBD1 (6 bases). Germline V CDR1 and CDR2: MNHEY, SVGAGI. V was trimmed by 10 bases and J by 13 bases, leaving 19 bases between them. The CDR3 runs 11 residues. The CDR3 DNA sequence: TGTGCCACCCGGGGTGGGGGCCGAGGTTTCTTT. Translating gives CATRGGGRGFF.

The genes are TRBV11-2 and TRBJ2-1; D is perhaps TRBD2 (6 bases). The germline V and J ends were trimmed by 0 bases and 5 bases, with 11 bases remaining between them. The CDR3 sequence is 15 residues long. The germline CDR1 and CDR2 sequences are SGHAT and FQNNGV. The chain's CDR3 is CASSLEGGTNNEQFF. The CDR3 DNA follows: TGTGCCAGCAGCTTAGAGGGCGGGACGAACAATGAGCAGTTCTTC.

V and J are TRBV7-6 and TRBJ2-3; the match to TRBD2 covers 9 bases. The junction had 0 bases not matched to a gene; V was cut back by 1 base and J by 1 base. Germline lookup yields CDR1 SGHVS and CDR2 FNYEAQ. CDR3 size: 15 residues. The CDR3 nucleotides are TGTGCCAGCAGCTTAGTAGCGGGAGGCACAGATACGCAGTATTTT. Amino acids: CASSLVAGGTDTQYF.

The chain combines TRBV10-1 with TRBJ2-1; TRBD2 matches 8 bases. In germline, CDR1 is WNHNN, CDR2 SYGVQD (reference sequence). The CDR3 runs to 16 residues. Trimming at V came to 6 bases and at J to 12 bases, leaving 19 bases not matched to a gene. The CDR3 is CASSGGGSVKTEGQFF. The DNA of the CDR3 is TGCGCCAGCAGCGGGGGGGGCTCCGTAAAAACCGAAGGGCAGTTCTTC.

The V gene is TRBV5-1, the J gene TRBJ2-2; 7 bases align to TRBD2. There are 15 residues in the CDR3. V lost 5 bases and J lost 0; bases outside the gene matches: 4. Per germline, CDR1 SGHRS and CDR2 YFSETQ. The CDR3, as DNA: TGCGCCAGCAGTCAAGCGGGAACGAACACCGGGGAGCTGTTTTTT. It encodes CASSQAGTNTGELFF.

V gene TRBV25-1 combines with J gene TRBJ2-7, with a tentative D call TRBD1 (6 bases). CDR3 length: 15 residues. Germline V gene lookup returns CDR1 MGHDK and CDR2 SYGVNS. Trimming took 7 bases from V and 3 from J, leaving 19 bases between them. CDR3 nucleotide sequence: TGTGCCAGCACAGGCCACCGGGACACCAACTACGAGCAGTACTTC. Its translation: CASTGHRDTNYEQYF.

The chain has TRBV12-5 and TRBJ1-2; D not certain. Germline V CDR1 and CDR2: LGHNT, FRNRAP. The CDR3 has 13 amino acids. Trimming cost V 2 bases and J 4 bases, with 8 bases left between them. CDR3 protein: CASGLTEIYGYTF. As DNA, the CDR3 is TGTGCTAGTGGTTTGACGGAGATCTATGGCTACACCTTC.

This rearrangement joins TRBV6-5 to TRBJ1-1, with a weak D call TRBD1 (6 bases). The V gene lost 7 bases and the J gene lost 9 bases, with 18 bases spanning the gap. In germline, CDR1 is MNHEY, CDR2 SVGAGI. The CDR3 has 13 residues. CDR3 residues: CASIQTQGGKAFF. The CDR3 nucleotides are TGTGCCAGCATTCAAACACAAGGGGGAAAAGCTTTCTTT.

The rearrangement uses TRBV27 and TRBJ1-1; 7 nucleotides align to TRBD1. The ends lost 4 bases at V and 5 bases at J; junction bases unmatched: 13. This CDR3 is built from 16 residues. The germline gives CDR1 MNHEY, CDR2 SMNVEV (reference sequence). Here the CDR3 reads CASSSERGGADTEAFF. CDR3 in DNA: TGTGCCAGCAGTTCGGAAAGAGGGGGCGCAGATACTGAAGCTTTCTTT.

The chain uses TRBV5-1 and TRBJ1-5; 7 nucleotides line up with TRBD1. The V gene end was trimmed by 4 bases and the J gene end by 3 bases; junction bases not matched to a gene: 7. The germline CDR1 and CDR2 sequences are SGHRS and YFSETQ. The CDR3 consists of 15 residues. The CDR3 nucleotides are TGCGCCAGCAGCGCCACAGGGGTCGCCAATCAGCCCCAGCATTTT. It translates to CASSATGVANQPQHF. The full variable domain, rest sourced from reference TRBV5-1 and TRBJ1-5, is KAGVTQTPRYLIKTRGQQVTLSCSPISGHRSVSWYQQTPGQGLQFLFEYFSETQRNKGNFPGRFSGRQFSNSRSEMNVSTLELGDSALYLCASSATGVANQPQHFGDGTRLSIL.

The gene calls are TRBV9 and TRBJ1-2; 8 nucleotides match TRBD1. V lost 3 bases, J lost 4 bases, and 8 bases stayed unmatched. Germline V gene sequence: CDR1 SGDLS, CDR2 YYNGEE. The CDR3 runs 15 residues. The CDR3 protein is CASSDTGGAGYGYTF. The CDR3 DNA is TGTGCCAGCAGCGATACAGGGGGGGCAGGCTATGGCTACACCTTC.